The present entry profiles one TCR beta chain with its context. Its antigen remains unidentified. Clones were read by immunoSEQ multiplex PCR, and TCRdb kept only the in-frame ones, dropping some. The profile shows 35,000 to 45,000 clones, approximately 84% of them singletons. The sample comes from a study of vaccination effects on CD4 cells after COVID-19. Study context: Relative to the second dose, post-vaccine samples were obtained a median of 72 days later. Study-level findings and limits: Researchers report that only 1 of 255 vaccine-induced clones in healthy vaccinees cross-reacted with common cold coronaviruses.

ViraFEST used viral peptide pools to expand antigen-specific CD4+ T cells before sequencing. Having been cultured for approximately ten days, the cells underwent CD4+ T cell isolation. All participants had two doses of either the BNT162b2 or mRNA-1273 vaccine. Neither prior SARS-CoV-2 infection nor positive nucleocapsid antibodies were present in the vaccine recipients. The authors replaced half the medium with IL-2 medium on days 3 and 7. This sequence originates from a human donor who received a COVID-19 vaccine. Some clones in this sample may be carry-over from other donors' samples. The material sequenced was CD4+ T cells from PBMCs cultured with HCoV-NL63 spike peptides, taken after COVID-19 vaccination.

CDR3 in DNA: TGTGCCAGTAGTACAATCAGGGGCGCAACTAATGAAAAACTGTTTTTT. Translation: CASSTIRGATNEKLFF. The genes are TRBV19 and TRBJ1-4; tentative D call: TRBD1 (6 bases). Per the germline V gene, CDR1 is LNHDA and CDR2 is SQIVND (reference sequence). Trimming removed 4 bases at V and 0 bases at J, with 12 bases between. The length of the CDR3 is 16 residues. The full variable domain, rest sourced from reference TRBV19 and TRBJ1-4, is DGGITQSPKYLFRKEGQNVTLSCEQNLNHDAMYWYRQDPGQGLRLIYYSQIVNDFQKGDIAEGYSVSREKKESFPLTVTSAQKNPTAFYLCASSTIRGATNEKLFFGSGTQLSVL.